The TCR beta chain described here comes from a study of early stage breast cancer tumors. TCRdb keeps only in-frame clones here, not all; method: immunoSEQ multiplex PCR. The data contain about 41,000 clones, around 70% of them singletons. CDR1 is SGHRS and CDR2 is YFSETQ in the germline V gene. Trimming cost V 5 bases and J 4 bases; bases outside gene matches: 8. This CDR3 spans 14 amino acids. This rearrangement joins TRBV5-1 to TRBJ1-1, with 7 positions matching TRBD1. Input material: blood. The clonotype originates from a person between 45 and 65 years old with breast cancer. CDR3 sequence (DNA): TGCGCCAGCAGTGATCAGGGGGTTAGCACTGAAGCTTTCTTT. This gives the protein CASSDQGVSTEAFF. Supplemented by reference TRBV5-1 and TRBJ1-1, the full variable domain reads KAGVTQTPRYLIKTRGQQVTLSCSPISGHRSVSWYQQTPGQGLQFLFEYFSETQRNKGNFPGRFSGRQFSNSRSEMNVSTLELGDSALYLCASSDQGVSTEAFFGQGTRLTVV.